A selection of T cell receptor beta chains follows, all from one sample in a study of T cells in localized non-small cell lung cancer. Generated by immunoSEQ multiplex PCR, the TCRdb table keeps only in-frame clones and is missing some. The sample has under 3,500 clones, more than 20% seen once; the top ten hold more than 12%. This material consisted of normal lung tissue next to the tumor, taken before any cancer treatment. These receptors all stem from a man between 40 and 70 years old with stage III squamous cell lung carcinoma. Both conserved end residues are part of each CDR3. Each record gives: clone size, V gene, J gene, D gene, CDR3 DNA, CDR3 protein. The D gene is left open where the match is weak. The size field is filled for only some rows; it gives once, few, many or a size class.

clone size: NA; V gene: TRBV10-2; J gene: TRBJ1-6; D gene: NA; CDR3 DNA: TGCGCCAGCAGTGGCGGCTATAATTCACCCCTCCACTTT; CDR3 protein: CASSGGYNSPLHF
clone size: NA; V gene: TRBV28; J gene: TRBJ2-3; D gene: NA; CDR3 DNA: TGTGCCAGCAGTTTACAGGGTACAGATACGCAGTATTTT; CDR3 protein: CASSLQGTDTQYF
clone size: NA; V gene: TRBV29-1; J gene: TRBJ1-5; D gene: TRBD1; CDR3 DNA: TGCAGCGTTTCTGAGACAGGGAATCAGCCCCAGCATTTT; CDR3 protein: CSVSETGNQPQHF
clone size: few; V gene: TRBV11-3; J gene: TRBJ1-6; D gene: TRBD1; CDR3 DNA: TGTGCCAGCAGCTCCTATGCACCCGGGACAGGGAATTCACCCCTCCACTTT; CDR3 protein: CASSSYAPGTGNSPLHF
clone size: few; V gene: TRBV6-8; J gene: TRBJ1-5; D gene: NA; CDR3 DNA: TGTGCCAGCAGTGAGGGAACCACTCAGCCCCAGCATTTT; CDR3 protein: CASSEGTTQPQHF
clone size: NA; V gene: TRBV25-1; J gene: TRBJ1-5; D gene: NA; CDR3 DNA: TGTGCCAGCAGTGATAATGGGGATCAGCCCCAGCATTTT; CDR3 protein: CASSDNGDQPQHF
clone size: NA; V gene: TRBV6-8; J gene: TRBJ1-4; D gene: NA; CDR3 DNA: TGTGCCAGCAGTGACCCGATCCTAGCGGGGGTCGAAAGATCTAATGAAAAACTGTTTTTT; CDR3 protein: CASSDPILAGVERSNEKLFF
clone size: few; V gene: TRBV11-3; J gene: TRBJ2-5; D gene: NA; CDR3 DNA: TGTGCCAGCAGCTCTTGGGACACTCAAGAGACCCAGTACTTC; CDR3 protein: CASSSWDTQETQYF
clone size: NA; V gene: TRBV5-1; J gene: TRBJ2-1; D gene: TRBD1; CDR3 DNA: TGCGCCAGCAGCTCGACAGGGGGCGAGTACCATGAGCAGTTCTTC; CDR3 protein: CASSSTGGEYHEQFF
clone size: NA; V gene: TRBV30; J gene: TRBJ1-5; D gene: NA; CDR3 DNA: TGTGCCTGGAGTGTAACCCCCTATCAGCCCCAGCATTTT; CDR3 protein: CAWSVTPYQPQHF
clone size: few; V gene: TRBV19; J gene: TRBJ1-5; D gene: TRBD1; CDR3 DNA: TGTGCCAGTTCCCACCCGGACAGGGATTATAGCAATCAGCCCCAGCATTTT; CDR3 protein: CASSHPDRDYSNQPQHF
clone size: large; V gene: TRBV28; J gene: TRBJ2-7; D gene: TRBD1; CDR3 DNA: TGTGCCAGCAGGGGACAGGGGGCAGGTGAGCAGTACTTC; CDR3 protein: CASRGQGAGEQYF
clone size: once; V gene: TRBV19; J gene: TRBJ2-6; D gene: NA; CDR3 DNA: TGTGCCAGTAGTATCCGGGGCTCTGGGGCCAACGTCCTGACTTTC; CDR3 protein: CASSIRGSGANVLTF
clone size: NA; V gene: TRBV18; J gene: TRBJ2-7; D gene: NA; CDR3 DNA: TGTGCCAGCTCACCACCCGCGGGGGCGGCCTACGAGCAGTACTTC; CDR3 protein: CASSPPAGAAYEQYF
clone size: large; V gene: TRBV11-3; J gene: TRBJ1-1; D gene: NA; CDR3 DNA: TGTGCCAGCAGCATCCGACAGGAGAACACTGAAGCTTTCTTT; CDR3 protein: CASSIRQENTEAFF
clone size: NA; V gene: TRBV6-8; J gene: TRBJ2-3; D gene: NA; CDR3 DNA: TGTGCCAGCAGCGACGCCACAGATACGCAGTATTTT; CDR3 protein: CASSDATDTQYF
clone size: few; V gene: TRBV6-8; J gene: TRBJ1-1; D gene: TRBD1; CDR3 DNA: TGTGCCAGCAGTTCAGACCAGGGGGTCGGAGCTTTCTTT; CDR3 protein: CASSSDQGVGAFF
clone size: few; V gene: TRBV15; J gene: TRBJ2-5; D gene: NA; CDR3 DNA: TGTGCCACCAGCAGAAGGACATCTGGAGAGACCCAGTACTTC; CDR3 protein: CATSRRTSGETQYF
clone size: NA; V gene: TRBV29-1; J gene: TRBJ1-1; D gene: TRBD1; CDR3 DNA: TGCAGCGTGGGACAGGGCAAGAACACTGAAGCTTTCTTT; CDR3 protein: CSVGQGKNTEAFF
clone size: few; V gene: TRBV6-8; J gene: TRBJ1-2; D gene: TRBD1; CDR3 DNA: TGTGCCAGCAGTTCCTCAGGGGGGCTAGAAGGCTACACCTTC; CDR3 protein: CASSSSGGLEGYTF
clone size: few; V gene: TRBV19; J gene: TRBJ2-3; D gene: NA; CDR3 DNA: TGTGCCAGTAGTTGGACTGTGACAGATACGCAGTATTTT; CDR3 protein: CASSWTVTDTQYF
clone size: NA; V gene: TRBV30; J gene: TRBJ1-1; D gene: NA; CDR3 DNA: TGTGCCTGGACTCCCTGGGGGAAAACAACACTGAACACTGAAGCTTTCTTT; CDR3 protein: CAWTPWGKTTLNTEAFF
clone size: large; V gene: TRBV4-1; J gene: TRBJ1-2; D gene: NA; CDR3 DNA: TGCGCCAGCAGCCAAGATCCGGGGGCTTGGGATGGCTACACCTTC; CDR3 protein: CASSQDPGAWDGYTF
clone size: few; V gene: TRBV11-3; J gene: TRBJ2-4; D gene: TRBD2; CDR3 DNA: TGTGCCAGCAGCTTGGGAATTGGGAGGGAGTCCAAAAACATTCAGTACTTC; CDR3 protein: CASSLGIGRESKNIQYF
clone size: few; V gene: TRBV11-3; J gene: TRBJ2-1; D gene: TRBD2; CDR3 DNA: TGTGCCAGCAGTGGTCCCCGGGCAGTAGGGAGGGCCTACAATGAGCAGTTCTTC; CDR3 protein: CASSGPRAVGRAYNEQFF
clone size: NA; V gene: TRBV11-3; J gene: TRBJ2-5; D gene: NA; CDR3 DNA: TGTGCCAGCAGCTTAGAGTTTGGCATACTCCAAGAGACCCAGTACTTC; CDR3 protein: CASSLEFGILQETQYF
clone size: NA; V gene: TRBV6-8; J gene: TRBJ2-7; D gene: NA; CDR3 DNA: TGTGCCAGCAATTCACTAGGTCGCGAGCAGTACTTC; CDR3 protein: CASNSLGREQYF
clone size: NA; V gene: TRBV10-2; J gene: TRBJ2-2; D gene: NA; CDR3 DNA: TGCGCCAGTACCGAGGAGGGGTACACCGGGGAGCTGTTTTTT; CDR3 protein: CASTEEGYTGELFF
clone size: once; V gene: TRBV28; J gene: TRBJ1-5; D gene: TRBD1; CDR3 DNA: TGTGCCGTACAGGGGTGGAGCAATCAGCCCCAGCATTTT; CDR3 protein: CAVQGWSNQPQHF
clone size: medium-sized; V gene: TRBV11-3; J gene: TRBJ1-1; D gene: NA; CDR3 DNA: TGTGCCAGCAGCTTAGGTCCTCCGGGGAACACTGAAGCTTTCTTT; CDR3 protein: CASSLGPPGNTEAFF
clone size: NA; V gene: TRBV19; J gene: TRBJ2-3; D gene: NA; CDR3 DNA: TGTGCCAGTAGTGGGGGGCTGGAAGGCACAGATACGCAGTATTTT; CDR3 protein: CASSGGLEGTDTQYF